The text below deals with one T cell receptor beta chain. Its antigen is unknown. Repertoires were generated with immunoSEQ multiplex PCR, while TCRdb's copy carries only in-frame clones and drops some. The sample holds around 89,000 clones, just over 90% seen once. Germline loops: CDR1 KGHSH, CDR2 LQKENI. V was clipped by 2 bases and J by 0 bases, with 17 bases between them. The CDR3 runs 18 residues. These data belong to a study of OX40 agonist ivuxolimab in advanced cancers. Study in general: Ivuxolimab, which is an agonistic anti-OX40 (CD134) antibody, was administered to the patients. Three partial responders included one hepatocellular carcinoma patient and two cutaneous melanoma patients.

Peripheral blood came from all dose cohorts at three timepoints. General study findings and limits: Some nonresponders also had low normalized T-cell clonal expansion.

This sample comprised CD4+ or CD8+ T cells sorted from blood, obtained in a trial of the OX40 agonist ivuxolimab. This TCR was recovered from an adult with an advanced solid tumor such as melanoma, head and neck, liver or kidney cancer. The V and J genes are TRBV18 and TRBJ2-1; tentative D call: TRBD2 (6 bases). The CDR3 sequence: CASSPWLARDSSYNEQFF. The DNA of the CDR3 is TGTGCCAGCTCACCATGGCTAGCGCGAGATAGCTCCTACAATGAGCAGTTCTTC.